These 22 T cell receptor beta chains were all obtained from the same sample, sequenced in a study of T-cell reconstitution after alpha-beta-depleted transplantation in children. During its preparation, the TCRbeta library received unique molecular identifiers. TCRdb fed the PCR reads into MiXCR, producing one record per CDR3 protein. The sample records some 220,000 distinct CDR3 sequences, roughly 9% being singletons. Material: PBMCs from the stem cell graft donor, obtained from the stem cell graft. The source of these receptors is a human donor who donated a stem cell graft to a child with acute lymphoblastic leukemia.

This chain connects TRBV9 to TRBJ2-5, with 9 bases matching TRBD2. CDR3 size: 16 residues. J gave up 3 bases and V 4 bases, and 10 bases lay outside the gene matches. Germline assignment: CDR1 SGDLS and CDR2 YYNGEE. CDR3 nucleotides: TGTGCCAGCAGCTCCGCGGCGGGGGGGCAGAAAGAGACCCAGTACTTC. Translated, it gives CASSSAAGGQKETQYF.

This clonotype has just a few counts. This chain uses TRBV7-9 with TRBJ2-7, with no clear D. The V and J ends lost 1 base and 3 bases respectively, with 7 bases between them. CDR1 is SEHNR, CDR2 FQNEAQ, per germline (reference sequence). CDR3 length: 13 residues. The CDR3 spells CASSLVLHYEQYF. In DNA form, the CDR3 reads TGTGCCAGCAGCTTAGTGCTTCACTACGAGCAGTACTTC.

The chain has TRBV6-2 or TRBV6-3 and TRBJ1-5; 8 positions agree with TRBD1. In germline, CDR1 is MNHEY, CDR2 SVGEGT. The ends lost 8 bases at V and 7 bases at J; junction bases unmatched: 16. This CDR3 is built from 16 residues. The CDR3, as DNA: TGTGCCAGCTCCCTCTCGTTTGACAGGGGTGGGCAGCCCCAGCATTTT. This sequence encodes CASSLSFDRGGQPQHF.

The chain has TRBV10-3 and TRBJ2-6, with 8 nucleotides matching TRBD1. Germline-derived CDR1 and CDR2 are ENHRY and SYGVKD. This CDR3 comprises 16 residues. V shed 10 bases, J shed 0 bases, and the junction held 8 bases outside the gene matches. Here the CDR3 reads CASGQGSYSGANVLTF. The CDR3 DNA follows: TGTGCCAGCGGACAGGGATCTTACTCTGGGGCCAACGTCCTGACTTTC.

V and J are TRBV6-6 and TRBJ1-1, with TRBD1 as a possible D gene (6 bases). Trimming stripped 2 bases from V and 7 bases from J, with 11 bases between. The length of the CDR3 is 13 residues. Germline V gene sequence: CDR1 MNHNY, CDR2 SVGAGI (reference sequence). CDR3 region: CASSYQGPDEAFF. In DNA, the CDR3 is TGTGCCAGCAGTTACCAGGGGCCTGATGAAGCTTTCTTT.

This clonotype was found a few times. The DNA of the CDR3 is TGTGCCACCAGTGAGTCCTCGACGAATCAGCCCCAGCATTTT. Translated, it gives CATSESSTNQPQHF. The rearrangement joins TRBV24-1 to TRBJ1-5; no clear D. V dropped 4 bases and J dropped 4 bases, with 10 bases sitting between them. CDR3 length equals 14 residues. Germline loops: CDR1 KGHDR, CDR2 SFDVKD.

This clonotype appeared a few times. V is TRBV18 and J is TRBJ1-3; the D is unclear. There are 16 residues in the CDR3. CDR1 is KGHSH and CDR2 is LQKENI in the germline V gene. Trimming removed 4 bases from V and 0 bases from J, with 13 bases in between. CDR3 coding DNA: TGTGCCAGCTCACGGGCCGCCGCGGGCTCTGGAAACACCATATATTTT. Translation: CASSRAAAGSGNTIYF.

This clonotype was detected many times. J is TRBJ1-5 and V is TRBV29-1, with TRBD1 as a possible D gene (6 bases). V was shortened by 3 bases and J by 6 bases, with 12 bases between the two germline ends. CDR1 SQVTM and CDR2 ANQGSEA come from the germline V gene. The CDR3 loop spans 13 amino acids. In DNA form, the CDR3 reads TGCAGCGTTGAGGGGGGCAGAGGTCAGCCCCAGCATTTT. Protein sequence: CSVEGGRGQPQHF.

This chain joins TRBV7-7 and TRBJ2-5; 9 bases match TRBD1. CDR3 length equals 15 residues. Germline V gives CDR1 SSHAT, CDR2 FNYEAQ (reference sequence). V shed 7 bases, J shed 2 bases, and the junction held 8 bases outside the gene matches. This CDR3 is CASTTGTGTQETQYF. CDR3 nucleotide sequence: TGTGCCAGCACCACCGGGACAGGGACACAAGAGACCCAGTACTTC.

This clonotype was observed at least ten times. The chain has TRBV2 and TRBJ1-5, with TRBD1 matching over 9 bases. Germline assignment: CDR1 SNHLY and CDR2 FYNNEI. The CDR3 totals 15 residues. Trimming cost V 4 bases and J 3 bases; bases outside gene matches: 4. CDR3: CASSAGQGPNQPQHF. The CDR3, as DNA: TGTGCCAGCAGTGCGGGACAGGGTCCCAATCAGCCCCAGCATTTT.

V is TRBV9 and J is TRBJ1-4; 8 positions match TRBD1. V lost 0 bases and J lost 3; bases outside the gene matches: 1. CDR1 is SGDLS and CDR2 is YYNGEE in the germline V gene. There are 15 residues in the CDR3. The CDR3 bases are TGTGCCAGCAGCGTAGGGGACAGGCCTAATGAAAAACTGTTTTTT. Its translation is CASSVGDRPNEKLFF.

This clonotype was observed many times. The rearrangement joins TRBV7-9 to TRBJ2-3; D might be TRBD1 (6 bases). CDR1 and CDR2 (germline): SEHNR, FQNEAQ (reference sequence). The CDR3 covers 17 residues. V lost 7 bases to trimming and J lost 3 bases, with 23 bases between them. CDR3 DNA sequence: TGTGCCAGCACCTCATTAAAGGGGGTCACTGCAACAGATACGCAGTATTTT. Its protein is CASTSLKGVTATDTQYF.

There are a few counts of this clonotype. J is TRBJ2-7 and V is TRBV20-1; no definite D call. Trimming cost V 6 bases and J 7 bases, with 19 bases left between them. The CDR3 consists of 13 residues. Germline assignment: CDR1 DFQATT and CDR2 SNEGSKA (reference sequence). The CDR3 DNA reads as TGCAGTGCCAGAAGATCGGCGCTTGTTGAGCAGTACTTC. It translates to CSARRSALVEQYF.

A note on this clonotype: A read error may explain this, as a much larger clone is one base away. Lacking the conserved final phenylalanine or tryptophan, this CDR3 likely reflects a read error. The DNA is left out, because the CDR3 cannot be placed on it with certainty; the CDR3 is given as TCRdb lists it. The V gene is TRBV21-1, the J gene TRBJ1-3. TRBV21-1 is a pseudogene segment. Both ends counted, the CDR3 spans 16 residues. The chain's CDR3 is CASRWYCPNSGNTIYI.

The table lists this clonotype with a few counts. This chain uses TRBV20-1 with TRBJ2-6, with D tentatively TRBD2 (5 bases). The CDR3 is 13 residues long. The germline gives CDR1 DFQATT, CDR2 SNEGSKA (reference sequence). Trimming pared 5 bases from V and 2 bases from J, leaving 7 bases between. The CDR3 DNA follows: TGCAGTGCTGGAGGTGCTGGGGCCAACGTCCTGACTTTC. Amino acid sequence: CSAGGAGANVLTF.

The chain uses TRBV5-5 and TRBJ2-5; possibly TRBD1 for D (6 bases). This CDR3 is 13 amino acids long. Germline CDR1 is SGHKS and CDR2 is YYEKEE (reference sequence). V lost 5 bases and J lost 2, with 10 bases in between. The CDR3: CASRTGLQETQYF. CDR3 coding DNA: TGTGCCAGCAGGACAGGCCTGCAAGAGACCCAGTACTTC.

This clonotype was picked up a small number of times. This chain uses TRBV4-3 with TRBJ2-2; D is undetermined. The germline V gene has CDR1 LGHNA and CDR2 YSLEER. The V gene lost 0 bases and the J gene lost 1 base, with 9 bases spanning the gap. The CDR3 is made up of 16 amino acids. The CDR3 DNA reads as TGCGCCAGCAGCCAAGATCCGGCAGGGAACACCGGGGAGCTGTTTTTT. Translation: CASSQDPAGNTGELFF.

The rearrangement links TRBV4-3 to TRBJ2-3, with 9 bases fitting TRBD2. CDR3 size: 15 residues. Germline V gives CDR1 LGHNA, CDR2 YSLEER. J gave up 5 bases and V 1 base, and 4 bases lay outside the gene matches. The CDR3 region has the DNA TGCGCCAGCAGCCAAGGCGGGGGGGCAGGAGATACGCAGTATTTT. This translates into CASSQGGGAGDTQYF.

There are a few counts of this clonotype. The gene calls are TRBV15 and TRBJ1-2; tentative D call: TRBD1 (6 bases). The CDR3 is 23 residues long. Trimming shortened V by 1 base and J by 2 bases, and 35 bases separated the two germline ends. Looked up from germline, CDR1 is LNHNV and CDR2 is YYDKDF (reference sequence). The chain's CDR3 is CATSRGRSPGLDRSRKENYGYTF. The CDR3, as DNA: TGTGCCACCAGCAGAGGTAGGTCCCCGGGACTCGACAGGAGCCGAAAAGAAAACTATGGCTACACCTTC.

The rearrangement joins TRBV4-2 to TRBJ1-6, with 9 bases matching TRBD1. CDR1 and CDR2 (germline): LGHNA, YNFKEQ. Unmatched junction bases numbered 8, after V lost 4 bases and J lost 10 bases. The CDR3 is 15 residues long. The CDR3 loop reads CASSREQGAGSPLHF. CDR3 coding DNA: TGTGCCAGCAGCCGAGAACAGGGGGCTGGGTCACCCCTCCACTTT.

The chain recombines TRBV5-1 with TRBJ1-2; a weak D match, TRBD1 (5 bases). Per the germline V gene, CDR1 is SGHRS and CDR2 is YFSETQ. CDR3 length: 15 amino acids. V was cut by 0 bases and J by 4 bases, with 13 bases left in between. CDR3 bases: TGCGCCAGCAGCTTGGGACAGACCAGGGCCTATGGCTACACCTTC. The encoded protein is CASSLGQTRAYGYTF.

This clonotype was observed a handful of times. The CDR3: CAPGGSVGQETQYF. DNA for the CDR3: TGTGCCCCGGGGGGCAGCGTAGGCCAAGAGACCCAGTACTTC. This chain joins TRBV7-9 and TRBJ2-5, with a possible D match to TRBD2 (7 bases). CDR1 and CDR2 from the germline V gene are SEHNR and FQNEAQ (reference sequence). The CDR3 length is 14 residues. The germline V and J ends were trimmed by 11 bases and 1 base, with 17 bases remaining between them.